This TCR beta chain was captured in a study of blood T cell repertoires in COVID-19. Study background: From the United States, Italy and Spain came samples of acute and convalescent COVID-19. From T cells, B-cell-depleted T cells, or PBMCs came the material, which was cDNA or gDNA.

In the study's own analysis: Estimates of nucleated cell counts were drawn from the amplification of reference gene primers. Assay: immunoSEQ multiplex PCR; the TCRdb copy retains only in-frame clones and omits some. V and J calls and clone size are those listed in that table; D and trimming were worked out from the DNA. The table shows 93,000 or so clones, with about four fifths occurring only once. The CDR3 has 16 residues. Trimming cost V 5 bases and J 4 bases; bases outside gene matches: 8. CDR1 is MNHEY, CDR2 SMNVEV, per germline (reference sequence). This clone appeared a single time. The rearrangement links TRBV27 to TRBJ2-1; 10 positions agree with TRBD1. The clonotype comes from a human donor in a cohort sampled during active COVID-19. The material sequenced was peripheral blood. The DNA of the CDR3 is TGTGCCAGCAGTGCATCCGGGACAGGGGTGTACAATGAGCAGTTCTTC. Translation gives CASSASGTGVYNEQFF.